These 26 T cell receptor beta chains came from one sample sequenced in a study of blood T cell repertoires in COVID-19. Only in-frame clones appear in the TCRdb table, and some are missing; sequencing was by immunoSEQ multiplex PCR. The sample carries about 210,000 clones, around 83% recorded once. Sequencing was carried out using peripheral blood. Receptors were obtained from a man in his fifties or sixties with active or convalescent COVID-19.

The gene calls are TRBV5-1 and TRBJ2-7; weak D call: TRBD1 (6 bases). This CDR3 is 13 amino acids long. CDR1 and CDR2 from the germline V gene are SGHRS and YFSETQ. Trimming took off 3 bases at V and 0 bases at J, with 7 bases between the two ends. The CDR3 DNA reads TGCGCCAGCAGCTCGACAGGCTCCTACGAGCAGTACTTC. The encoded protein is CASSSTGSYEQYF.

The V and J genes are TRBV28 and TRBJ1-5; D is unresolved. CDR3 length equals 15 residues. The V gene's germline CDR1 is MDHEN and CDR2 SYDVKM. V dropped 4 bases and J dropped 6 bases, with 16 bases sitting between them. As DNA, the CDR3 is TGTGCCAGCAGTTATCGGGAGGGCTGGATTCAGCCCCAGCATTTT. Residues: CASSYREGWIQPQHF.

V is TRBV6-2 or TRBV6-3 and J is TRBJ1-1, with D unresolved. V lost 4 bases to trimming and J lost 12 bases, with 18 bases between them. Germline V gene sequence: CDR1 MNHEY, CDR2 SVGEGT. CDR3 length equals 13 residues. The CDR3 DNA reads as TGTGCCAGCAGTTTCTTACTTGAACCCGGGACTTTCTTT. Translation gives CASSFLLEPGTFF.

Turning to this clone: The sample carries other DNA sequences with the same CDR3. CDR3 bases: TGTGCCAGCAGTTATCGAGGAAACACTGAAGCTTTCTTT. Translating gives CASSYRGNTEAFF. The V call is TRBV6-5, the J call TRBJ1-1; D gene unclear. V lost 3 bases, J lost 2 bases, and 7 bases lay in between. The germline gives CDR1 MNHEY, CDR2 SVGAGI. This CDR3 has 13 amino acids.

This clone came up a few times. The chain carries TRBV27 and TRBJ2-1, with 9 positions matching TRBD2. Trimming removed 8 bases from V and 7 bases from J; junction bases left unmatched: 6. Germline V gene lookup returns CDR1 MNHEY and CDR2 SMNVEV (reference sequence). The CDR3 has 13 amino acids. The CDR3 DNA follows: TGTGCCAGCCGAGCTAGCGGGAATAATGAGCAGTTCTTC. As protein: CASRASGNNEQFF.

The chain couples TRBV11-2 to TRBJ1-2; 10 bases align to TRBD1. Germline V lookup: CDR1 SGHAT, CDR2 FQNNGV. The CDR3 length is 13 residues. With V trimmed by 6 bases and J by 7 bases, 5 bases remained unmatched. This CDR3 reads CASRTTGGGGYTF. As DNA, the CDR3 is TGTGCCAGCAGAACGACAGGGGGCGGTGGCTACACCTTC.

This clone was counted a single time. The rearrangement links TRBV10-1 to TRBJ2-2, with D perhaps TRBD2 (6 bases). The germline V gene encodes CDR1 WNHNN and CDR2 SYGVQD (reference sequence). The CDR3 spans 16 residues. The germline V and J ends were trimmed by 4 bases and 1 base, with 13 bases remaining between them. DNA for the CDR3: TGCGCCAGCAGTGTGGCGGGACTTGGGAACACCGGGGAGCTGTTTTTT. Translation gives CASSVAGLGNTGELFF.

The gene calls are TRBV25-1 and TRBJ2-7; 9 bases agree with TRBD1. V dropped 5 bases and J dropped 0; count of bases not matched to a gene: 8. The germline V gene encodes CDR1 MGHDK and CDR2 SYGVNS. The CDR3 contains 16 residues. Here the CDR3 DNA reads TGTGCCAGCAGTCGTCCCGGGACAGGGAGCTCCTACGAGCAGTACTTC. It codes for CASSRPGTGSSYEQYF.

This clone came up many times. The chain uses TRBV9 and TRBJ2-7; TRBD1 aligns across 8 bases. The V gene end was trimmed by 3 bases and the J gene end by 3 bases; junction bases not matched to a gene: 17. CDR1 and CDR2 (germline): SGDLS, YYNGEE. The CDR3 is 18 residues long. The CDR3 protein is CASSAGVAGGDSYYEQYF. Here the CDR3 DNA reads TGTGCCAGCAGCGCAGGCGTGGCAGGGGGCGACTCATACTACGAGCAGTACTTC.

The table lists this clone with a count of one. The chain uses TRBV5-1 and TRBJ1-1, with D hard to call. The CDR3 loop spans 16 amino acids. V lost 4 bases and J 1 base, leaving 17 bases between the germline ends. Germline CDR1 is SGHRS and CDR2 is YFSETQ. The CDR3, as DNA: TGCGCCAGCAGCGCGAGTCCGCGTGCTTCGAACACTGAAGCTTTCTTT. This gives the protein CASSASPRASNTEAFF. Complete variable domain (other parts from reference TRBV5-1 and TRBJ1-1): KAGVTQTPRYLIKTRGQQVTLSCSPISGHRSVSWYQQTPGQGLQFLFEYFSETQRNKGNFPGRFSGRQFSNSRSEMNVSTLELGDSALYLCASSASPRASNTEAFFGQGTRLTVV.

CDR3: CASSQGTGYTDTQYF. In nucleotides, the CDR3 is TGTGCCAGCAGCCAAGGTACGGGATACACAGATACGCAGTATTTT. The rearrangement joins TRBV3-1 (or the pseudogene TRBV3-2) to TRBJ2-3, with D maybe TRBD2 (5 bases). The CDR3 has 15 amino acids. Deletions cut 1 base from V and 2 bases from J, with 10 bases between. CDR1 is LGHDT, CDR2 YNNKEL, per germline (reference sequence).

The chain has TRBV20-1 and TRBJ2-1; unclear D gene. Germline V gives CDR1 DFQATT, CDR2 SNEGSKA (reference sequence). The CDR3 covers 12 residues. V shed 3 bases and J shed 2 bases, with 5 bases lying between them. The CDR3 nucleotides read TGCAGTGCTAGTATAGCCTACAATGAGCAGTTCTTC. Residues: CSASIAYNEQFF.

The chain carries TRBV28 and TRBJ2-5, with 7 bases identical to TRBD1. This CDR3 is 13 amino acids long. Looked up from germline, CDR1 is MDHEN and CDR2 is SYDVKM. Losses at the gene ends were 4 bases for V and 7 bases for J; bases not matched to a gene: 6. CDR3: CASSYRGEGTQYF. In nucleotides, the CDR3 is TGTGCCAGCAGTTACAGGGGTGAGGGGACCCAGTACTTC.

V usage is TRBV24-1 and J usage is TRBJ2-2; 10 bases map to TRBD1. With 7 bases clipped from V and 2 bases from J, the junction kept 12 bases outside the gene matches. The CDR3 loop spans 18 amino acids. Germline V CDR1 and CDR2: KGHDR, SFDVKD. For the CDR3, the DNA is TGTGCCACCAGGGGTGGGACAGGGGATGGCCCAAACACCGGGGAGCTGTTTTTT. The encoded protein is CATRGGTGDGPNTGELFF.

The rearrangement joins TRBV4-1 to TRBJ1-2; 12 bases align to TRBD1. Trimming removed 3 bases from V and 8 bases from J; junction bases left unmatched: 7. The CDR3 spans 15 residues. Germline V gene sequence: CDR1 MGHRA, CDR2 YSYEKL. The CDR3, as DNA: TGCGCCAGCAGCCAGGGACAGGGGGCCATTCAAGGCTACACCTTC. Translating it yields CASSQGQGAIQGYTF.

The chain carries TRBV15 and TRBJ2-7, with D possibly being TRBD1 (5 bases). Germline V gene sequence: CDR1 LNHNV, CDR2 YYDKDF (reference sequence). Trimming left V 0 bases short and J 3 bases short, with 15 bases between. The length of the CDR3 is 16 residues. The CDR3 sequence is CATSRDTGRERYEQYF. In DNA, the CDR3 is TGTGCCACCAGCAGAGATACCGGCAGGGAACGCTACGAGCAGTACTTC.

The chain is built from TRBV6-5 and TRBJ1-3; 7 nucleotides match TRBD1. J lost 5 bases, V lost 6 bases, and 4 bases had no gene match. The CDR3 consists of 13 residues. Germline V gives CDR1 MNHEY, CDR2 SVGAGI. The CDR3 nucleotides read TGTGCCAGCAGGCGGGACAGCAGAAACACCATATATTTT. This encodes CASRRDSRNTIYF.

This rearrangement joins TRBV19 to TRBJ1-6; D gene unclear. The CDR3 has 14 amino acids. V was shortened by 7 bases and J by 10 bases, with 17 bases between the two germline ends. In germline, CDR1 is LNHDA, CDR2 SQIVND (reference sequence). The CDR3 DNA reads as TGTGCCAGTAATAAAAACGGTGAGAGGTCACCCCTCCACTTT. It encodes CASNKNGERSPLHF.

This clone was counted between two and nine times. The chain links TRBV30 to TRBJ1-5; TRBD1 aligns across 11 bases. The CDR3 loop spans 14 amino acids. V trimming: 3 bases; J trimming: 9 bases; junction bases outside the gene matches: 7. Per germline, CDR1 GTSNPN and CDR2 SVGIG (reference sequence). This CDR3 is CAWSGTGGSRPQHF. DNA of the CDR3: TGTGCCTGGAGCGGGACAGGGGGGAGTCGGCCCCAGCATTTT. The full variable domain, in which reference TRBV30 and TRBJ1-5 provide the parts outside the CDR3, is SQTIHQWPATLVQPVGSPLSLECTVEGTSNPNLYWYRQAAGRGLQLLFYSVGIGQISSEVPQNLSASRPQDRQFILSSKKLLLSDSGFYLCAWSGTGGSRPQHFGDGTRLSIL.

The rearrangement links TRBV9 to TRBJ1-1; TRBD1 agrees at 8 bases. Germline-derived CDR1 and CDR2 are SGDLS and YYNGEE. The CDR3 runs 14 residues. The trim removed 1 base at V and 4 bases at J, leaving 3 bases unmatched. CDR3 nucleotides: TGTGCCAGCAGCGTACTAACAGGGGGCACTGAAGCTTTCTTT. It translates to CASSVLTGGTEAFF.

This clone occurred a few times. The chain has TRBV24-1 and TRBJ2-3; maybe TRBD2 (5 bases). This CDR3 region has 13 residues. In germline, CDR1 is KGHDR, CDR2 SFDVKD. V dropped 7 bases and J dropped 8 bases, with 15 bases sitting between them. CDR3 bases: TGTGCCACCAGCCGACGGGGTATAGGTACGCAGTATTTT. It codes for CATSRRGIGTQYF.

V usage is TRBV7-2 and J usage is TRBJ1-1; 7 bases fit TRBD1. Germline values: CDR1 SGHTA, CDR2 FQGNSA. The CDR3 is 13 amino acids. Losses at the gene ends were 6 bases for V and 3 bases for J; bases not matched to a gene: 4. The CDR3 bases are TGTGCCAGCAGTTCAGGGGGGTACACTGAAGCTTTCTTT. Translated, it gives CASSSGGYTEAFF.

This clone has just one count. This rearrangement joins TRBV9 to TRBJ2-3; TRBD2 aligns across 9 bases. CDR1 is SGDLS, CDR2 YYNGEE, per germline. CDR3 size: 16 residues. V gave up 0 bases and J gave up 4 bases; unmatched junction bases: 6. The CDR3 spells CASSVAGGGEADTQYF. DNA of the CDR3: TGTGCCAGCAGCGTAGCTGGCGGGGGGGAAGCAGATACGCAGTATTTT.

The chain uses TRBV7-8 and TRBJ2-5, with unresolved D. The CDR3 covers 12 residues. Trimming left V 5 bases short and J 4 bases short, with 8 bases between. Germline V CDR1 and CDR2: SGHVS, FQNEAQ. CDR3 protein: CASSTPVETQYF. The CDR3, as DNA: TGTGCCAGCAGCACCCCGGTAGAGACCCAGTACTTC.

The CDR3 coding sequence is TGTGCCAGCAGCCCGACGGGAGGGCCGGTAAACAATGAGCAGTTCTTC. Amino acid sequence: CASSPTGGPVNNEQFF. The V and J genes are TRBV11-2 and TRBJ2-1; 8 bases align to TRBD2. This CDR3 region has 16 residues. V lost 5 bases to trimming and J lost 5 bases; unmatched junction nucleotides: 11. Per the germline V gene, CDR1 is SGHAT and CDR2 is FQNNGV.

The rearrangement uses TRBV2 and TRBJ1-1, with TRBD1 as a possible D gene (5 bases). Germline lookup yields CDR1 SNHLY and CDR2 FYNNEI. This CDR3 contains 12 residues. Deletions cut 8 bases from V and 7 bases from J, with 14 bases between. Here the CDR3 DNA reads TGTGCCAGCGGGCGGGGGGATTATGAAGCTTTCTTT. Protein sequence: CASGRGDYEAFF.